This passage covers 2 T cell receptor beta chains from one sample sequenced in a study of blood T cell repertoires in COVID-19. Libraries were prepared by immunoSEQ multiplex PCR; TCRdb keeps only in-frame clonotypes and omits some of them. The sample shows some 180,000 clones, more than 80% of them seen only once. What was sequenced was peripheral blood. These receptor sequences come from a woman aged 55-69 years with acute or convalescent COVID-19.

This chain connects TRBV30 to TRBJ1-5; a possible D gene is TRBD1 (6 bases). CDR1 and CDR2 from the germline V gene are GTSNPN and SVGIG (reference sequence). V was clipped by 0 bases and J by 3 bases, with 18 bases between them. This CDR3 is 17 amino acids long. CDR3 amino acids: CAWSVRGGFRNNQPQHF. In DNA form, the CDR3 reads TGTGCCTGGAGTGTAAGGGGGGGATTTCGGAACAATCAGCCCCAGCATTTT.

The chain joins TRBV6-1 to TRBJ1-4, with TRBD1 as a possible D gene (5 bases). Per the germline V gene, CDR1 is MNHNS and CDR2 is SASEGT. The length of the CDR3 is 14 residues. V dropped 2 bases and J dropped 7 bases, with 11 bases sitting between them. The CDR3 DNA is TGTGCCAGCAGTGAAAGGGGCGCAGGTGAAAAACTGTTTTTT. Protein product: CASSERGAGEKLFF.